Described below is a single TCR beta chain sequence and its context. No antigen is known for it. Some clones are missing from TCRdb's copy, which holds only in-frame ones; the method was immunoSEQ multiplex PCR. The data contain fewer than 40,000 clones, roughly 76% of them seen just once; the ten biggest clones take up 3% to 4%. Genomic DNA came from blood conventional CD4+ T cells gated CD25-low CD127-high. The sample is drawn from a study of regulatory and conventional T cells in RAG deficiency. Study-wide findings and caveats: Shorter CDR3s in all patient subsets; >75% Treg-Tconv overlap in Omenn.

Trimming removed 3 bases from V and 9 bases from J; junction bases left unmatched: 6. Per the germline V gene, CDR1 is MGHRA and CDR2 is YSYEKL. CDR3 length equals 13 residues. The same data also contributed to another study, on regulatory T cells. Turning to that study: The PCR used 52 TRBV and 13 TRBJ primers.

This TCR was sampled from a human donor in good health. The chain joins TRBV4-1 to TRBJ2-3; the match to TRBD1 covers 7 bases. What was sequenced was CD4+ effector T cells sorted from blood. The CDR3 nucleotides read TGCGCCAGCAGCCACCTAGGGGGCAGGACGCAGTATTTT. This translates into CASSHLGGRTQYF.